This T cell receptor beta chain was found in a study of beta chain features in type 1 diabetes. The CDR3 has 14 amino acids. V lost 3 bases, J lost 0 bases, and 5 bases lay in between. In germline, CDR1 is KGHSH, CDR2 LQKENI. One heparinised draw, averaging around 120 mL, was taken per donor. As every portion of the isolated RNA was reverse transcribed, the sequencing read expressed TCRB transcripts. TCRdb keeps only in-frame clones here, not all; method: immunoSEQ multiplex PCR. The table shows 90,000 to 110,000 clones, with 40% occurring only once. This clone was seen more than once but under ten times.

This sequence joins TRBV18 and TRBJ1-4; D not resolved. Sample: stem cell memory CD4+ T cells from blood. The receptor comes from a woman under 30 in good health. Here the CDR3 DNA reads TGTGCCAGCTCACCTGACTCAACTAATGAAAAACTGTTTTTT. Protein sequence: CASSPDSTNEKLFF.